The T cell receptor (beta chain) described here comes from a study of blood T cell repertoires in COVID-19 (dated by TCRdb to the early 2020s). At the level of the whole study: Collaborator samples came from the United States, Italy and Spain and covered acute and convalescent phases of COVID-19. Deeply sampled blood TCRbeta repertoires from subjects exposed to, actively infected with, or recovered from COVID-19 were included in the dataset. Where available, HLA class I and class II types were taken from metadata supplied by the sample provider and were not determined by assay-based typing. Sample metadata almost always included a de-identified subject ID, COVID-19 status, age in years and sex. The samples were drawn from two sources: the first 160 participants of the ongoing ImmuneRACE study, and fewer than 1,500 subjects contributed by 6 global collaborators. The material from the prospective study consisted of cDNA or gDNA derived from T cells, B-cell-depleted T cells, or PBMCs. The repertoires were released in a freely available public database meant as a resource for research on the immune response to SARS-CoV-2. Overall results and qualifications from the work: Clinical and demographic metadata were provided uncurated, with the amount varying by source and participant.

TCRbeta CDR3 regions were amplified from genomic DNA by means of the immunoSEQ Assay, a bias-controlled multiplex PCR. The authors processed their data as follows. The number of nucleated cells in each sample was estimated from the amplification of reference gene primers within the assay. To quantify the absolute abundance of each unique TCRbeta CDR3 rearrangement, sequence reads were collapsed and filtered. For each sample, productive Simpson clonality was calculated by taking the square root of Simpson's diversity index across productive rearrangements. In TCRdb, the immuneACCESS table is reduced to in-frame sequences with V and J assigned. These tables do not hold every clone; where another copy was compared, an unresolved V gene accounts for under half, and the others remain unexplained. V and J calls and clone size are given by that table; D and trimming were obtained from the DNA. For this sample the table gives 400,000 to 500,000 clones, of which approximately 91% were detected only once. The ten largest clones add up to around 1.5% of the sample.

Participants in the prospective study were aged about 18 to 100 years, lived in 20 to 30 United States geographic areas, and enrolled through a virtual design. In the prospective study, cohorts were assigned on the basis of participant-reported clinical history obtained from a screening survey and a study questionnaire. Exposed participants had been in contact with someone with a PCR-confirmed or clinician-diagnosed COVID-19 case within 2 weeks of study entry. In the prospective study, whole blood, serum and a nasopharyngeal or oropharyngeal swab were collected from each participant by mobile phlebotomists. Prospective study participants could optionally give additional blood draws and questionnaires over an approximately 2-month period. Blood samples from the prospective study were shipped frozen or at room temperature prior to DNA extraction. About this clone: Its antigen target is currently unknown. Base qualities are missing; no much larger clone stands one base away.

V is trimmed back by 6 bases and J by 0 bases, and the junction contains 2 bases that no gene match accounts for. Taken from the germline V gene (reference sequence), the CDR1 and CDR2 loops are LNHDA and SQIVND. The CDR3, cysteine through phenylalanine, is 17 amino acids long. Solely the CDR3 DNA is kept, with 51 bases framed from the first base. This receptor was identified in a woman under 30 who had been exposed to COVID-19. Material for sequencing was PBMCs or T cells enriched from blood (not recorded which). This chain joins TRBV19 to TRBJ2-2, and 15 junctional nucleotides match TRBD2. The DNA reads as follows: TGTGCCAGTAGGAGGACTAGCGGGAGGGCGAACACCGGGGAGCTGTTTTTT. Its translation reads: CASRRTSGRANTGELFF.